This T cell receptor (beta chain) was identified during a study of blood T cell repertoires in COVID-19 (dated by TCRdb to about 2020). Some background on the complete study: The collaborator samples originated in the United States, Italy and Spain and spanned the acute and convalescent phases of COVID-19. The repertoires were released in a freely available public database intended as a resource for research on the immune response to SARS-CoV-2. The prospective study material was composed of cDNA or gDNA derived from T cells, B-cell-depleted T cells, or PBMCs. Where available, HLA class I and class II types were obtained from metadata supplied by the sample provider rather than from assay-based typing. A de-identified subject ID, COVID-19 status, age in years and sex were almost always included in the sample metadata. Subjects who had been exposed to COVID-19, were actively infected with it, or had recovered from it provided the deeply sampled blood TCRbeta repertoires that made up the dataset. The samples were drawn from the first 160 participants of the ongoing ImmuneRACE study and from over a thousand subjects provided by 6 global collaborators. General conclusions and limits of the study: Clinical and demographic metadata were provided uncurated, with the amount varying by source and participant.

According to the germline V gene (reference sequence), CDR1 reads SGHNT and CDR2 reads YYREEE. The CDR3 runs 16 residues from the cysteine to the phenylalanine. Of all the DNA, just the CDR3 is kept, 48 bases in frame from base 1. V trim: 1 base; J trim: 3 bases; unmatched bases: 2. A note on this clone: It has no known antigen specificity. Per-nucleotide qualities are absent, and no much larger clonotype sits a single base away. This CDR3 is also generated by other DNA sequences in the sample.

TCRbeta CDR3 regions were amplified from genomic DNA using the immunoSEQ Assay, a bias-controlled multiplex PCR. For the original study's pipeline: Nucleated cell counts per sample were estimated from amplification of reference gene primers within the assay. To quantify the absolute abundance of each unique TCRbeta CDR3 rearrangement, sequence reads were collapsed and filtered. Productive Simpson clonality was computed per sample as the square root of Simpson's diversity index over productive rearrangements. Entries here come from immuneACCESS through TCRdb and include only in-frame sequences with V and J called. Some clones fail to appear in such tables; in the studies checked, an unresolved V gene covers under half of the shortfall, and the cause of the remainder is unknown. V, J and clone size derive from that table, while D and trimming were established from the DNA sequence. Counted in this sample were 360,000 or so clones; about 92% of them appeared once. The top ten hold 3% to 4% of the sample.

In Seattle, one collaborating source enrolled patients while the infection was active and tracked those patients longitudinally over the course of disease. Each collaborating institution followed its own protocols to collect whole blood in K2EDTA tubes. For TCRbeta analysis, collaborators shipped samples as frozen whole blood, isolated PBMCs, or DNA extracted from either of those sample types. This sequence originates from a woman aged 55-70 years with COVID-19, enrolled during active disease. The sequence joins TRBV5-4 to TRBJ2-3; TRBD2 matches 13 bases in the middle. The sequenced sample was peripheral blood. CDR3 sequence: CASSLRLAGGTDTQYF. At the DNA level, the sequence is TGTGCCAGCAGCTTGAGACTAGCGGGGGGAACAGATACGCAGTATTTT.